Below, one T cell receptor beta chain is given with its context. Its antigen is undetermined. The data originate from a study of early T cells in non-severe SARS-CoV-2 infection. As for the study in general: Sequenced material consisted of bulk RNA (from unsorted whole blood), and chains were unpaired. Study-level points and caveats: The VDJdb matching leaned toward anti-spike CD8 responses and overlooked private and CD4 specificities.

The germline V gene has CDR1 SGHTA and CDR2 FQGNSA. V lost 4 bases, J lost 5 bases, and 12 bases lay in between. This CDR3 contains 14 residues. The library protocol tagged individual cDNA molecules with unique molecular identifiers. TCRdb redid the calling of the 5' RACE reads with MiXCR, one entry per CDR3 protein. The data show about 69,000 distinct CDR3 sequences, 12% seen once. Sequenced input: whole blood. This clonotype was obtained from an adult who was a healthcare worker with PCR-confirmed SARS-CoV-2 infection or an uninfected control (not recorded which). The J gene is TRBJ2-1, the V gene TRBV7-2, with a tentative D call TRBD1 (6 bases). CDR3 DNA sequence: TGTGCCAGCAGCTCCAGGGGAAGCGACAATGAGCAGTTCTTC. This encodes CASSSRGSDNEQFF.